This passage covers 7 T cell receptor beta chains from one sample sequenced in a study of shared clonotypes between healthy human individuals. Naive CD8 cells lacked CD45RO, underwent positive selection for CCR7 and left out terminally differentiated effector memory CD45RA+ cells. Generated by immunoSEQ multiplex PCR, the TCRdb table keeps only in-frame clones and is missing some. The top ten clones hold approximately 0.12% of a sample with hundreds of thousands of clones, approximately 96% of them seen once. The specimen sequenced was naive CD8+ T cells sorted from blood. The receptors were gathered from a woman aged 25 to 39 in good health.

The chain joins TRBV19 to TRBJ2-2; TRBD2 is a possible D gene (5 bases). Germline-derived CDR1 and CDR2 are LNHDA and SQIVND (reference sequence). The CDR3 spans 14 residues. Trimming cost V 9 bases and J 0 bases, with 11 bases left between them. For the CDR3, the DNA is TGTGCCAGGGGCCGGGAACCGAACACCGGGGAGCTGTTTTTT. The encoded protein is CARGREPNTGELFF.

The DNA of the CDR3 is TGTGCCAGCAGCCAAAGTGGTCGGTTATCATCAGGGCCCCAGCATTTT. The encoded protein is CASSQSGRLSSGPQHF. The genes are TRBV27 and TRBJ1-5; D is undetermined. Trimming shortened V by 6 bases and J by 9 bases, and 24 bases separated the two germline ends. Germline V gene sequence: CDR1 MNHEY, CDR2 SMNVEV (reference sequence). The CDR3 extends over 16 amino acids.

V usage is TRBV4-1 and J usage is TRBJ1-1; D unresolved. This CDR3 is built from 16 residues. Trimming pared 0 bases from V and 1 base from J, leaving 12 bases between. Germline CDR1 MGHRA, CDR2 YSYEKL. Here the CDR3 reads CASSQDPGMKNTEAFF. DNA for the CDR3: TGCGCCAGCAGCCAAGACCCCGGGATGAAGAACACTGAAGCTTTCTTT.

This chain joins TRBV4-1 and TRBJ2-1; 10 bases agree with TRBD1. Losses at the gene ends were 1 base for V and 5 bases for J; bases not matched to a gene: 2. Germline V gene lookup returns CDR1 MGHRA and CDR2 YSYEKL. This CDR3 contains 15 residues. The DNA for the CDR3 is TGCGCCAGCAGCCAAGTCGGGACAGGGGACAATGAGCAGTTCTTC. Translation: CASSQVGTGDNEQFF.

The CDR3 bases are TGTGCCAGCAGCGGGGGGACTAGCGGGACGGAAGAGCAGTACTTC. Translated, it gives CASSGGTSGTEEQYF. V is TRBV7-8 and J is TRBJ2-7; TRBD2 agrees at 13 bases. J gave up 7 bases and V 5 bases, and 8 bases lay outside the gene matches. Germline V gene sequence: CDR1 SGHVS, CDR2 FQNEAQ. This CDR3 has 15 amino acids.

The rearrangement uses TRBV6-1 and TRBJ2-1; the match to TRBD1 covers 10 bases. V lost 7 bases and J lost 6; bases outside the gene matches: 9. Germline V lookup: CDR1 MNHNS, CDR2 SASEGT. This CDR3 has 15 residues. The CDR3 is CASTPGTGVVNEQFF. The CDR3 bases are TGTGCCAGCACTCCCGGGACAGGGGTCGTCAATGAGCAGTTCTTC.

The rearrangement uses TRBV27 and TRBJ2-5; TRBD1 agrees at 9 bases. The CDR3 sequence is 15 residues long. From germline, CDR1 is MNHEY and CDR2 SMNVEV (reference sequence). V trimming: 5 bases; J trimming: 4 bases; junction bases outside the gene matches: 8. DNA of the CDR3: TGTGCCAGCAGTCCCGGACAGGGGTCCGGAGAGACCCAGTACTTC. Its translation: CASSPGQGSGETQYF.